This paragraph reports one T cell receptor beta chain. Sequencing was performed with immunoSEQ multiplex PCR; in TCRdb, only in-frame clones are kept and a portion is missing. The sample has roughly 500,000 clones, 79% seen once. This specimen belongs to a study of shared clonotypes between healthy human individuals. The origin of this receptor is a woman between 40 and 50 years old in good health. Some clones in this sample may be carry-over from other donors' samples. Sequences were obtained from PBMCs.

The CDR3 reads CASSQGRSASEQYF. CDR3 nucleotides: TGCGCCAGCAGCCAAGGGCGCAGTGCTTCCGAGCAGTACTTC. The rearrangement links TRBV4-1 to TRBJ2-7; D is unresolved. The length of the CDR3 is 14 residues. V lost 1 base, J lost 6 bases, and 13 bases lay in between. Germline-derived CDR1 and CDR2 are MGHRA and YSYEKL.